The clone carrying this T cell receptor beta chain was detected ten times or more. The antigen is undetermined. Germline-derived CDR1 and CDR2 are DFQATT and SNEGSKA (reference sequence). V shed 6 bases, J shed 2 bases, and the junction held 5 bases outside the gene matches. This CDR3 comprises 13 residues. The data are from a study of early T cells in non-severe SARS-CoV-2 infection. Study conclusions and caveats: Anti-spike CD8 responses were favored in VDJdb matching, and private and CD4 specificities were missed.

Tagging with unique molecular identifiers was applied to individual cDNA molecules. TCRdb analysed the 5' RACE reads with MiXCR anew, one entry per CDR3 protein. The sample consists of approximately 69,000 distinct CDR3 sequences, under 9.5% of them appearing once. The TCR sequence derives from an adult who was a healthcare worker with PCR-confirmed SARS-CoV-2 infection or an uninfected control (not recorded which). Source material: whole blood. The chain carries TRBV20-1 and TRBJ2-5; 8 bases line up with TRBD2. The CDR3, as DNA: TGCAGTGCAGAAACTAGCGGTCAAGAGACCCAGTACTTC. Translating gives CSAETSGQETQYF.